Below, one T cell receptor beta chain is given with its context. Patients at the Seattle site were enrolled during active infection and followed longitudinally. This sample is drawn from a study of blood T cell repertoires in COVID-19. As for the study in general: The United States, Italy and Spain provided the acute and convalescent COVID-19 samples. From T cells, B-cell-depleted T cells, or PBMCs came the material, which was cDNA or gDNA.

Authors' analysis steps: Amplification from reference gene primers served as the basis for estimated nucleated cell counts. Clones were read by immunoSEQ multiplex PCR, and TCRdb kept only the in-frame ones, dropping some. V and J calls and clone size come straight from that table; D and trimming were deduced from the DNA. The table lists some 140,000 clones, roughly 84% of them singletons. Looked up from germline, CDR1 is LNHDA and CDR2 is SQIVND (reference sequence). With V trimmed by 6 bases and J by 4 bases, 11 bases remained unmatched. This CDR3 comprises 17 residues. The V and J genes are TRBV19 and TRBJ2-6; 8 nucleotides align to TRBD1. The sample consisted of peripheral blood. This TCR derives from a man aged 55 to 70 with COVID-19, enrolled during active disease. CDR3 region: CASSTGQGWRGANVLTF. The CDR3 bases are TGTGCCAGTAGCACTGGACAGGGATGGAGAGGGGCCAACGTCCTGACTTTC.